The present T cell receptor (beta chain) was sequenced within a study of human T cells and chemical hapten exposure. Overall study: 0.01% DPC was applied to the upper back in patch tests, which were read at 6 days. Whole-study results and caveats: The study found that DPC sensitization did not change TCRs above 1 in 1000 frequency.

Noted time point: pre-sensitization, week 0. Indicated treatment: therapeutic diphenylcyclopropenone sensitization with weekly scalp DPC. The study extracted total RNA from unfractionated whole blood. Unique molecular identifiers were linked by the library to individual cDNA molecules. TCRdb ran MiXCR on the RACE reads and lists one entry per CDR3 protein. The sample records 180,000 or so distinct CDR3 sequences, roughly 30% being singletons. This clonotype was counted a single time. What it recognizes is unknown. This CDR3 is 19 amino acids long. V and J are TRBV21-1 and TRBJ2-1. TRBV21-1 is described as a pseudogene. The material sequenced was whole blood, taken in connection with sensitization to the hapten diphenylcyclopropenone (DPC). The TCR comes from a woman younger than 45 with alopecia areata. Some clones in this sample may be carry-over from other donors' samples. DNA for the CDR3: TGTGCCAGCAGCTCCCCACAGCCCGTACTTACTCACAAAAACAATGAGCAGTTCTTC. Its translation: CASSSPQPVLTHKNNEQFF.